The 9 T cell receptor beta chains in this list originate from one sample, sequenced in a study of regulatory T cells in long-lasting Graves disease. Time point meaning: persistent/refractory GD, antithyroid drugs over 5 years with positive TRAb. After RNA was extracted from PBMCs, the TCR library was made from it. Building the TCR beta libraries relied on iRepertoire HTBI primers, and CDR3 regions underwent Arm-PCR. TCRdb re-derived calls from the multiplex PCR reads in MiXCR, one entry per CDR3 protein. The sample lists some 470,000 distinct CDR3 sequences; roughly 21% were seen once. This material consisted of peripheral blood mononuclear cells (PBMCs), taken when the disease was refractory, from a patient treated with antithyroid drugs. The receptor set was obtained from a female donor with Graves disease.

The chain joins TRBV19 to TRBJ2-2, with TRBD2 identical over 16 bases. Losses at the gene ends were 7 bases for V and 4 bases for J; bases not matched to a gene: 9. The CDR3 sequence is 18 residues long. CDR1 LNHDA and CDR2 SQIVND come from the germline V gene (reference sequence). CDR3 nucleotide sequence: TGTGCCAGTACCCCGGGACTAGCGGGGGGGCAGAGCACCGGGGAGCTGTTTTTT. Its protein is CASTPGLAGGQSTGELFF. Filled out from reference TRBV19 and TRBJ2-2, the complete variable domain reads DGGITQSPKYLFRKEGQNVTLSCEQNLNHDAMYWYRQDPGQGLRLIYYSQIVNDFQKGDIAEGYSVSREKKESFPLTVTSAQKNPTAFYLCASTPGLAGGQSTGELFFGEGSRLTVL.

This clonotype was observed a handful of times. V gene TRBV15 combines with J gene TRBJ2-7; 10 bases agree with TRBD1. V trimming: 0 bases; J trimming: 2 bases; junction bases outside the gene matches: 1. Germline CDR1 and CDR2: LNHNV and YYDKDF (reference sequence). The CDR3 length is 15 residues. The CDR3 coding sequence is TGTGCCACCAGCAGAGAAGGGACAGGGGCCTACGAGCAGTACTTC. Its protein product is CATSREGTGAYEQYF.

This clonotype was found many times. The rearrangement uses TRBV3-1 and TRBJ2-5, with D possibly TRBD2 on 6 matching bases. This CDR3 is 14 amino acids long. Trimming stripped 0 bases from V and 3 bases from J, with 8 bases between. Germline CDR1 and CDR2: LGHDT and YNNKEL (reference sequence). CDR3 residues: CASSQDWGEETQYF. CDR3 DNA sequence: TGTGCCAGCAGCCAAGATTGGGGGGAAGAGACCCAGTACTTC.

Many counts were recorded for this clonotype. The J gene is TRBJ1-2, the V gene TRBV27; D not certain. The CDR3 runs to 15 residues. Germline lookup yields CDR1 MNHEY and CDR2 SMNVEV (reference sequence). Trimming took 4 bases from V and 1 from J, leaving 13 bases between them. The CDR3 loop reads CASSSDISFNYGYTF. CDR3 bases: TGTGCCAGCAGTTCCGACATCTCCTTTAACTATGGCTACACCTTC.

The chain has TRBV9 and TRBJ2-7, with 8 bases fitting TRBD2. Germline-derived CDR1 and CDR2 are SGDLS and YYNGEE. This CDR3 region has 15 residues. The trim removed 3 bases at V and 3 bases at J, leaving 8 bases unmatched. This CDR3 reads CASSAGAGVGYEQYF. The CDR3 DNA follows: TGTGCCAGCAGCGCAGGAGCGGGAGTTGGCTACGAGCAGTACTTC.

The chain carries TRBV18 and TRBJ2-5, with 8 bases lining up with TRBD2. This CDR3 is 15 amino acids long. V was pared by 3 bases and J by 3 bases, with 6 bases of the junction left unmatched. The germline V gene encodes CDR1 KGHSH and CDR2 LQKENI. Here the CDR3 reads CASSPIGLAKETQYF. DNA for the CDR3: TGTGCCAGCTCACCTATAGGACTAGCAAAAGAGACCCAGTACTTC. The complete variable domain, with remaining parts taken from reference TRBV18 and TRBJ2-5, reads NAGVMQNPRHLVRRRGQEARLRCSPMKGHSHVYWYRQLPEEGLKFMVYLQKENIIDESGMPKERFSAEFPKEGPSILRIQQVVRGDSAAYFCASSPIGLAKETQYFGPGTRLLVL.

With respect to this clonotype: Just one base apart from a much larger clone, this may be a read error. The DNA of the CDR3 is TGTGCCAGCAGCTCGATTCCGGGACCAGCGGGAGTGGAGACCCAGTACTTC. Protein sequence: CASSSIPGPAGVETQYF. The chain is built from TRBV6-1 and TRBJ2-5; TRBD2 aligns across 8 bases. Germline V gene lookup returns CDR1 MNHNS and CDR2 SASEGT. CDR3 size: 17 residues. After removal of 6 bases from V and 5 bases from J, the junction contained 17 bases not matched to a gene.

This clonotype was observed at least ten times. The V and J genes are TRBV28 and TRBJ2-5; 8 bases are a match to TRBD1. This CDR3 is built from 15 residues. Germline V CDR1 and CDR2: MDHEN, SYDVKM. Trimming cost V 3 bases and J 5 bases; bases outside gene matches: 8. CDR3 in DNA: TGTGCCAGCAGTTTTCAGGGGGCAGGGTGGGAGACCCAGTACTTC. Amino acids: CASSFQGAGWETQYF.

In this sample, this clonotype turned up many times. The rearrangement links TRBV7-8 to TRBJ1-1; D remains ambiguous. Germline loops: CDR1 SGHVS, CDR2 FQNEAQ. The CDR3 runs 12 residues. V was clipped by 11 bases and J by 2 bases, with 12 bases between them. CDR3 DNA sequence: TGTGCCTCACGGCAGCCTAACACTGAAGCTTTCTTT. Translating gives CASRQPNTEAFF.